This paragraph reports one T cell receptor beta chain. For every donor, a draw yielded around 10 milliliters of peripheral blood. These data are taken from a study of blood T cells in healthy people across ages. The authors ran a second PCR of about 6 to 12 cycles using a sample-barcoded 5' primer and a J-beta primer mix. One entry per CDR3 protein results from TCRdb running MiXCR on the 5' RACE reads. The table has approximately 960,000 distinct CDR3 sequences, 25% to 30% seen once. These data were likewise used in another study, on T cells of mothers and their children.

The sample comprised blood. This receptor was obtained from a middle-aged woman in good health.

The DNA for the CDR3 is TGTGCCAGCAGTTCCCAGGGGGGGACGGCTGAGACCCAGTACTTC. It is translated as CASSSQGGTAETQYF. The rearrangement uses TRBV7-9 and TRBJ2-5; D tentatively fits TRBD1 or TRBD2 (7 bases each). The CDR3 sequence is 15 residues long. With 6 bases removed from V and 5 bases from J, the gap between germline ends came to 19 bases. In germline, CDR1 is SEHNR, CDR2 FQNEAQ (reference sequence).